This T cell receptor beta chain was captured in a study of blood T cell repertoires in COVID-19. Across the study: Whether acute or convalescent, the COVID-19 samples came from the United States, Italy and Spain.

The protocol was immunoSEQ multiplex PCR, while the TCRdb copy is restricted to in-frame clones and leaves out a portion. The table shows roughly 180,000 clones, with about 88% occurring only once. Germline CDR1 is MGHRA and CDR2 is YSYEKL. V trimming: 2 bases; J trimming: 3 bases; junction bases outside the gene matches: 6. The CDR3 is 15 residues long. The J gene is TRBJ2-7, the V gene TRBV4-1; 8 positions agree with TRBD1. The sample consisted of peripheral blood. The TCR sequence derives from a man aged 18 to 29 with acute or convalescent COVID-19. CDR3 protein: CASSQSQTGDYEQYF. Written as DNA, the CDR3 is TGCGCCAGCAGCCAATCACAGACAGGGGACTACGAGCAGTACTTC.